These 22 T cell receptor beta chains originate from one sample sequenced in a study of monozygotic twins with inflammatory bowel disease (dated by TCRdb to about 2019). Library preparation was by 5' RACE. The sequencing machine was an Illumina HiSeq 2500. The reads went through TCRdb reprocessing, and each CDR3 protein sequence gets one entry with no DNA. This sample's table contains some 330,000 distinct CDR3 sequences. In total, the top ten clones hold 5.6% of the sample. The sample taken for sequencing was blood. Every receptor here comes from a human donor with ulcerative colitis or Crohn's disease, or a healthy co-twin of an affected twin (not recorded which).

The V call is TRBV3-1, the J call TRBJ1-6. CDR1 and CDR2 (germline): LGHDT, YNNKEL (reference sequence). CDR3 length: 13 amino acids. This CDR3 reads CASSQVLEGALHF.

The chain combines TRBV7-8 with TRBJ2-1; the D gene TCRdb calls, TRBD1, cannot be checked with no DNA. Germline assignment: CDR1 SGHVS and CDR2 FQNEAQ. CDR3 length equals 16 residues. The CDR3 sequence is CASSSPGILGTNEQFF.

J is TRBJ1-5 and V is TRBV4-2. There are 15 residues in the CDR3. Germline CDR1 and CDR2: LGHNA and YNFKEQ. The CDR3 sequence: CASSQDGQNNQPQHF.

This chain connects TRBV7-2 to TRBJ1-5; TCRdb calls TRBD1, which cannot be checked without DNA. The CDR3 consists of 15 residues. CDR1 and CDR2 from the germline V gene are SGHTA and FQGNSA. The CDR3 is CASSFLTGSNQPQHF.

The V gene is TRBV4-2, the J gene TRBJ1-6. Per germline, CDR1 LGHNA and CDR2 YNFKEQ. This CDR3 has 15 residues. The CDR3 is CASSQDLWGKSPLHF.

The chain has TRBV7-9 and TRBJ2-3; TCRdb names TRBD1, which stays unverified in the absence of DNA. The CDR3 is 17 residues long. Germline assignment: CDR1 SEHNR and CDR2 FQNEAQ (reference sequence). The CDR3 loop is CASSFWAGQGATDTQYF.

J is TRBJ2-1 and V is TRBV2; the D call from TCRdb, TRBD2, cannot be confirmed without DNA. This CDR3 region has 13 residues. Germline V CDR1 and CDR2: SNHLY, FYNNEI. The CDR3 sequence: CASSDTRDNEQFF.

The gene calls are TRBV25-1 and TRBJ1-4. CDR1 is MGHDK and CDR2 is SYGVNS in the germline V gene. The CDR3 has 12 amino acids. The CDR3 sequence is CASSGGGRKLFF.

The genes are TRBV7-6 and TRBJ2-1; the D call from TCRdb, TRBD2, cannot be confirmed without DNA. The germline gives CDR1 SGHVS, CDR2 FNYEAQ. The CDR3 sequence is 15 residues long. The CDR3 loop is CASSTGTSGYNEQFF.

The chain employs TRBV3-1 and TRBJ1-1; TCRdb's D gene call, TRBD1, goes unchecked for lack of DNA. The CDR3 runs 14 residues. Germline CDR1 reads LGHDT; CDR2 reads YNNKEL (reference sequence). The CDR3 reads CASSPSRGYTEAFF.

This chain uses TRBV20-1 with TRBJ2-3; TCRdb designates TRBD1, a call that cannot be tested without DNA. The CDR3 extends over 15 amino acids. The germline V gene has CDR1 DFQATT and CDR2 SNEGSKA (reference sequence). The CDR3 region is CSAPTGQFSTDTQYF.

V and J are TRBV12-3 or TRBV12-4 and TRBJ1-1; as DNA is missing, the TRBD1 call by TCRdb cannot be tested. The CDR3 runs to 13 residues. The CDR3 sequence: CASTTVGVTEAFF.

V and J are TRBV7-3 and TRBJ1-5; there is no DNA to check the TCRdb D call of TRBD1. Germline loops: CDR1 SGHTA, CDR2 FQGTGA. This CDR3 is built from 15 residues. The CDR3 loop is CASSLKGARNQPQHF.

The J gene is TRBJ2-5, the V gene TRBV5-1; TCRdb names TRBD1, which stays unverified in the absence of DNA. CDR1 is SGHRS and CDR2 is YFSETQ in the germline V gene. The CDR3 is 14 amino acids. The CDR3 reads CASSRIPGRETQYF. Supplemented by reference TRBV5-1 and TRBJ2-5, the full variable domain reads KAGVTQTPRYLIKTRGQQVTLSCSPISGHRSVSWYQQTPGQGLQFLFEYFSETQRNKGNFPGRFSGRQFSNSRSEMNVSTLELGDSALYLCASSRIPGRETQYFGPGTRLLVL.

The chain joins TRBV10-3 to TRBJ1-5. CDR3 length: 12 amino acids. Germline CDR1 and CDR2: ENHRY and SYGVKD. The CDR3 sequence is CAISEGNQPQHF.

J is TRBJ2-1 and V is TRBV5-6; the TCRdb D gene call, TRBD1, has no DNA to confirm it. This CDR3 region has 16 residues. Germline V gene sequence: CDR1 SGHDT, CDR2 YYEEEE. CDR3 sequence: CASSSRTETRYNEQFF. Supplemented by reference TRBV5-6 and TRBJ2-1, the full variable domain reads DAGVTQSPTHLIKTRGQQVTLRCSPKSGHDTVSWYQQALGQGPQFIFQYYEEEERQRGNFPDRFSGHQFPNYSSELNVNALLLGDSALYLCASSSRTETRYNEQFFGPGTRLTVL.

This chain's CDR3 is CASSSPGVRHEQYF. The rearrangement uses TRBV7-6 and TRBJ2-7; the D call of TRBD1 rests on TCRdb alone, since no DNA is present to check it. The CDR3 runs to 14 residues. Germline loops: CDR1 SGHVS, CDR2 FNYEAQ.

This rearrangement joins TRBV4-3 to TRBJ2-3; lacking DNA, the TRBD2 call made by TCRdb goes unchecked. This CDR3 is 17 amino acids long. The V gene's germline CDR1 is LGHNA and CDR2 YSLEER. Here the CDR3 reads CASSQDWAGGPSDTQYF.

Here the CDR3 reads CASSQGQYNLPLHF. V and J are TRBV14 and TRBJ1-6; TCRdb's D call, TRBD1, is unchecked because there is no DNA. The CDR3 contains 14 residues. Germline V CDR1 and CDR2: SGHDN, FVKESK.

The rearrangement uses TRBV20-1 and TRBJ1-1. The CDR3 is 13 amino acids. Germline loops: CDR1 DFQATT, CDR2 SNEGSKA (reference sequence). The CDR3 here is CSARRAMNTEAFF.

The chain is built from TRBV5-1 and TRBJ1-1. This CDR3 is built from 14 residues. The germline gives CDR1 SGHRS, CDR2 YFSETQ. CDR3 region: CASSLVLGTTEAFF.

The chain joins TRBV3-1 to TRBJ2-1; TCRdb names TRBD1, which stays unverified in the absence of DNA. Germline V lookup: CDR1 LGHDT, CDR2 YNNKEL (reference sequence). This CDR3 region has 16 residues. CDR3 sequence reads: CASSQKRPSSYNEQFF.